This TCR beta chain was recorded in a study of shared clonotypes between healthy human individuals. Using immunoSEQ multiplex PCR, the repertoire was profiled, and TCRdb retains in-frame clones only, with some absent. Of more than 2 million clones detected, 93% appear once; the ten largest clones hold about 1.6%. CD45RO negativity and positive selection for CCR7 defined naive CD8 cells, a population that excluded terminally differentiated effector memory CD45RA+ cells. This CDR3 has 15 residues. Germline CDR1 is SGHVS and CDR2 is FQNEAQ. V was pared by 8 bases and J by 0 bases, with 13 bases between.

The TCR originated in a man aged 18-30 years in good health. Some clones in this sample may be carry-over from other donors' samples. The chain links TRBV7-8 to TRBJ1-4, with unresolved D. Material: naive CD8+ T cells from PBMCs. As DNA, the CDR3 is TGTGCCAGCCTCCAAAGGGTGGCAACTAATGAAAAACTGTTTTTT. Translating it yields CASLQRVATNEKLFF.